This T cell receptor beta chain was found in a study of T cell responses to AZD1222 COVID-19 vaccine. Libraries were prepared by immunoSEQ multiplex PCR; TCRdb keeps only in-frame clonotypes and omits some of them. The profile covers 150,000 to 200,000 clones, with 90% to 95% appearing a single time and 9.2% taken by the ten largest. This clone showed up just a few times. The CDR3 spans 18 residues. The germline V gene has CDR1 SQVTM and CDR2 ANQGSEA. V lost 4 bases and J 7 bases, leaving 31 bases between the germline ends. The sequence came from an adult in good health. The chain links TRBV29-1 to TRBJ1-2; D is perhaps TRBD1 (5 bases). The specimen was peripheral blood, collected on day 0 of AZD1222 vaccination. CDR3 DNA sequence: TGCAGCGTTGGGAATCGGGCAGGGAATTTCGGCCGCTTCTCTGGCTACACCTTC. Protein product: CSVGNRAGNFGRFSGYTF.